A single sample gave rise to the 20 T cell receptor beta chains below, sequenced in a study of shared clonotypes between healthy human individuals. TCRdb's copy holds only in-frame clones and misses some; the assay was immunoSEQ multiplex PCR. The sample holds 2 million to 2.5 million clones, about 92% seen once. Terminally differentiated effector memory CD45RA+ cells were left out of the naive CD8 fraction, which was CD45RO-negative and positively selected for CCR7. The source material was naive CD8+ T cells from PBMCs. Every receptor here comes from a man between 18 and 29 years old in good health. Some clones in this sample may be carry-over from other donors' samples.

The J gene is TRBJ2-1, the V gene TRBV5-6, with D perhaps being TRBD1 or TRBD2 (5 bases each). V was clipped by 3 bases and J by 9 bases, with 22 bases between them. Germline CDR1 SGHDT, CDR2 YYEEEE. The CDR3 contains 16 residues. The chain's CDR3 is CASSSKGTPSYGEQFF. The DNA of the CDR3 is TGTGCCAGCAGCTCCAAAGGGACCCCTTCCTACGGTGAGCAGTTCTTC.

The CDR3 DNA sequence: TGTGCCAGCTCACCACCCCGGGGTAACTCTGGAAACACCATATATTTT. Translation gives CASSPPRGNSGNTIYF. The rearrangement links TRBV18 to TRBJ1-3; D remains unclear. CDR3 length: 16 residues. The germline gives CDR1 KGHSH, CDR2 LQKENI. The V end was cut by 0 bases, the J end by 0 bases, with 9 bases between.

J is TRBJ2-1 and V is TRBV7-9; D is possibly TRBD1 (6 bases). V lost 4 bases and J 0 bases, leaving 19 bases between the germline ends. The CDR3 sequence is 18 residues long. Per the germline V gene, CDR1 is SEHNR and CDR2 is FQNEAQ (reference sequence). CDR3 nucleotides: TGTGCCAGCAGCTCCCAGGGGCCGGCTAGACGCTCCTACAATGAGCAGTTCTTC. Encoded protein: CASSSQGPARRSYNEQFF.

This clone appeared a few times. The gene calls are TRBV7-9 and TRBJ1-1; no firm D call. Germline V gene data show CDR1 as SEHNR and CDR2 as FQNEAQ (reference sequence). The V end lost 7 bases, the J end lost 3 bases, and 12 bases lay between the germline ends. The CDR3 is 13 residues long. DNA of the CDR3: TGTGCCAGCAACCCAAATTTGGACACTGAAGCTTTCTTT. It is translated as CASNPNLDTEAFF.

This CDR3 reads CASSDGRAHEQYF. In DNA form, the CDR3 reads TGTGCCAGCAGCGACGGGCGGGCCCACGAGCAGTACTTC. V usage is TRBV11-3 and J usage is TRBJ2-7; D perhaps matches TRBD2 (5 bases). The CDR3 loop spans 13 amino acids. Germline-derived CDR1 and CDR2 are SGHNT and YENEEA. Trimming stripped 5 bases from V and 5 bases from J, with 13 bases between.

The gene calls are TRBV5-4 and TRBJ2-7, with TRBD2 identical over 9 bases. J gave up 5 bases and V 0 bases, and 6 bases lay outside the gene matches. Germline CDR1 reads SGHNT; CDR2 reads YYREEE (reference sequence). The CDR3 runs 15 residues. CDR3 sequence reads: CASSLAASGDHEQYF. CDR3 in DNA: TGTGCCAGCAGCTTGGCCGCTAGCGGGGATCACGAGCAGTACTTC. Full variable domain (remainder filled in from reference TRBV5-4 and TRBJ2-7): ETGVTQSPTHLIKTRGQQVTLRCSSQSGHNTVSWYQQALGQGPQFIFQYYREEENGRGNFPPRFSGLQFPNYSSELNVNALELDDSALYLCASSLAASGDHEQYFGPGTRLTVT.

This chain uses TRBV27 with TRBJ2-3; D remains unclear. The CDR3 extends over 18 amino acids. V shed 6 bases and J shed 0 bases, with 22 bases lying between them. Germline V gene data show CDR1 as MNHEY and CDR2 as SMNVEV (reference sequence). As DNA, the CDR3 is TGTGCCAGCAGAATCAACCTAAGGACGGCGACAAGCACAGATACGCAGTATTTT. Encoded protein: CASRINLRTATSTDTQYF.

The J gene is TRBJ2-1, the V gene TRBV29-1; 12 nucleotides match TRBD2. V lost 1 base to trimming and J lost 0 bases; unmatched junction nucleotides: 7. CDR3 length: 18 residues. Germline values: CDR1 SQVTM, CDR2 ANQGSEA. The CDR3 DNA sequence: TGCAGCGTTGAAGGACTAGCGGGGGTTGGAAGCTCCTACAATGAGCAGTTCTTC. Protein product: CSVEGLAGVGSSYNEQFF.

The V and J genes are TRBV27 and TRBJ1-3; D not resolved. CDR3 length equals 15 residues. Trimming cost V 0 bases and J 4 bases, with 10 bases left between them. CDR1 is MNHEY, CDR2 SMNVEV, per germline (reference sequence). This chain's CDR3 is CASSLSGSLGNTIYF. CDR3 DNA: TGTGCCAGCAGTTTATCCGGGTCTCTCGGAAACACCATATATTTT.

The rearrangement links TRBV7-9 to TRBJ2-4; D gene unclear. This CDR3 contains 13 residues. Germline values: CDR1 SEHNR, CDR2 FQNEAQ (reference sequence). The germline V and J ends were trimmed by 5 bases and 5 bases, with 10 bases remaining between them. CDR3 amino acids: CASSDETQNIQYF. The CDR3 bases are TGTGCCAGCAGCGACGAGACTCAAAACATTCAGTACTTC.

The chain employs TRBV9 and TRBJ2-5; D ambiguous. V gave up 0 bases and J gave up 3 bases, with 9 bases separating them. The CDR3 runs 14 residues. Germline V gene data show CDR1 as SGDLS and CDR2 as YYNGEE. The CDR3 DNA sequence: TGTGCCAGCAGCGTAGGTCTCAGGAAAGAGACCCAGTACTTC. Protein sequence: CASSVGLRKETQYF.

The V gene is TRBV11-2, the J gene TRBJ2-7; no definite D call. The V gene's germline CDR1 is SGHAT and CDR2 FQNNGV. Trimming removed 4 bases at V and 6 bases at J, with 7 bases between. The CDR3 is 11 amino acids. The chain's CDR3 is CASSSSVEQYF. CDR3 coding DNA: TGTGCCAGCAGCTCCTCGGTCGAGCAGTACTTC.

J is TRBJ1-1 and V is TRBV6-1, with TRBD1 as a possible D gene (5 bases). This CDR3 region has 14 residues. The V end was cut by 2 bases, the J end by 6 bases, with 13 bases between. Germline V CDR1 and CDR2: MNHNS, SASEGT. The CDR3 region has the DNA TGTGCCAGCAGTGAACTACGGGACCACCCTGAAGCTTTCTTT. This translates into CASSELRDHPEAFF.

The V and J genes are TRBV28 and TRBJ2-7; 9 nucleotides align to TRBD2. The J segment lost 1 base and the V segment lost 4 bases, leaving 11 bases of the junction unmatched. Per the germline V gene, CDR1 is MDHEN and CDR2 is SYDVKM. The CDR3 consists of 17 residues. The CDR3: CASSSHRWLAGSYEQYF. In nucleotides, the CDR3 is TGTGCCAGCAGTTCCCACCGGTGGCTAGCGGGGTCCTACGAGCAGTACTTC.

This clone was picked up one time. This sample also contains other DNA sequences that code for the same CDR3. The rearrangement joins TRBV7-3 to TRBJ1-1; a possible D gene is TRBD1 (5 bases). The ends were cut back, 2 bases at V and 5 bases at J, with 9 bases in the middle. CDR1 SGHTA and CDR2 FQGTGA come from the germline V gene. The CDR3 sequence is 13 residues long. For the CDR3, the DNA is TGTGCCAGCAGCTTAGGGGGTGGGACTGAAGCTTTCTTT. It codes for CASSLGGGTEAFF.

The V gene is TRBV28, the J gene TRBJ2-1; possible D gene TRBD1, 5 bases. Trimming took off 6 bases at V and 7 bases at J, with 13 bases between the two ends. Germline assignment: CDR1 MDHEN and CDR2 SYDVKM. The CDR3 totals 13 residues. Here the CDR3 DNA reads TGTGCCAGCAGGGGTACAGGAGATAATGAGCAGTTCTTC. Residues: CASRGTGDNEQFF.

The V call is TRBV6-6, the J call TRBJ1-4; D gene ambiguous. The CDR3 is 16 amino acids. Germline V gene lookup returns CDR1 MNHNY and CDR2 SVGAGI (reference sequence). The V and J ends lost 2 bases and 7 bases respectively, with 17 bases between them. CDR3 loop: CASSYLALGSSEKLFF. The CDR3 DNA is TGTGCCAGCAGTTACCTGGCTCTGGGGAGTAGTGAAAAACTGTTTTTT.

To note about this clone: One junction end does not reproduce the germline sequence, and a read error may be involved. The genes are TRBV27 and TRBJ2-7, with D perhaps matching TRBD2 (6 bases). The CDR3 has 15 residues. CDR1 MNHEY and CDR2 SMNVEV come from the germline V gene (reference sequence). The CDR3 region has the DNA TGTGCCAGCAGTTTATCCGCTGTTGGGGCGGGGCCACGTAACTTC. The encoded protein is CASSLSAVGAGPRNF.

The DNA of the CDR3 is TGTGCCAGTAGTACCCCGGCCGGGACTGAGTCCTACGAGCAGTACTTC. Its protein product is CASSTPAGTESYEQYF. This chain joins TRBV19 and TRBJ2-7; D possibly corresponds to TRBD2 (6 bases). The germline V and J ends were trimmed by 4 bases and 1 base, with 17 bases remaining between them. Germline loops: CDR1 LNHDA, CDR2 SQIVND (reference sequence). CDR3 length: 16 residues.

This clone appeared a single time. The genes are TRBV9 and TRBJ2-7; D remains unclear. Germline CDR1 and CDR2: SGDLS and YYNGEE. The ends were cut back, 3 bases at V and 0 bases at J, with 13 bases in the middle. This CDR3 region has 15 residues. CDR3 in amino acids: CASSAGPSSSYEQYF. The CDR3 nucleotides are TGTGCCAGCAGCGCCGGACCCTCAAGCTCCTACGAGCAGTACTTC.